The 30 T cell receptor beta chains below were found in one sample sequenced in a study of T-cell memory formation after mild COVID-19. TCRdb re-called the 5' RACE reads with MiXCR, one entry per CDR3 protein. The data show roughly 250,000 distinct CDR3 sequences, 15% to 20% seen once. Sequencing input: PBMCs or a T cell subset sorted from them (not recorded which). The source of these receptors is a man between 18 and 35 years old who had mild COVID-19 (a few samples of this study predate the infection). Cell type and time point are not known.

This clonotype was seen a handful of times. The CDR3 reads CASSAQGAGYGYTF. The CDR3 nucleotides read TGTGCCAGCAGTGCCCAGGGGGCCGGCTATGGCTACACCTTC. This chain joins TRBV6-2 or TRBV6-3 and TRBJ1-2, with 8 bases that match TRBD1. J was trimmed by 4 bases and V by 5 bases; bases with no gene match: 6. Germline CDR1 reads MNHEY; CDR2 reads SVGEGT. The length of the CDR3 is 14 residues.

The rearrangement uses TRBV5-1 and TRBJ2-3; possibly TRBD1 for D (6 bases). The CDR3 covers 14 residues. The V gene's germline CDR1 is SGHRS and CDR2 YFSETQ. The V end lost 4 bases, the J end lost 4 bases, and 13 bases lay between the germline ends. CDR3 residues: CASSITGFSDTQYF. DNA for the CDR3: TGCGCCAGCAGCATCACAGGGTTCTCAGATACGCAGTATTTT.

This clonotype was counted only a few times. The chain couples TRBV25-1 to TRBJ1-5; TRBD1 matches at 8 bases. In germline, CDR1 is MGHDK, CDR2 SYGVNS. The CDR3 spans 14 residues. The junction had 7 bases not matched to a gene; V was cut back by 6 bases and J by 6 bases. The CDR3 DNA follows: TGTGCCAGCAGCTCGACAGGGGTTCTTCAGCCCCAGCATTTT. It yields the protein CASSSTGVLQPQHF.

The chain is built from TRBV18 and TRBJ2-7; D perhaps matches TRBD1 (6 bases). Between the trimmed V and J ends, which lost 5 bases and 0 bases, there was a span of 11 bases. The length of the CDR3 is 14 residues. Germline V gene data show CDR1 as KGHSH and CDR2 as LQKENI. The CDR3 coding sequence is TGTGCCAGCTCAGAGGGGGACACCTCCTACGAGCAGTACGTC. Translated: CASSEGDTSYEQYV.

The genes are TRBV12-3 or TRBV12-4 and TRBJ1-1; D is possibly TRBD1 (6 bases). The CDR3 has 16 amino acids. V was trimmed by 3 bases and J by 3 bases, leaving 17 bases between them. The CDR3 here is CASSLAGARLYTEAFF. DNA for the CDR3: TGTGCCAGCAGTTTGGCAGGGGCCCGGCTGTACACTGAAGCTTTCTTT.

This clonotype was counted only a few times. The rearrangement links TRBV7-3 to TRBJ2-2; no firm D call. Germline loops: CDR1 SGHTA, CDR2 FQGTGA. The V end lost 5 bases, the J end lost 3 bases, and 7 bases lay between the germline ends. This CDR3 region has 13 residues. The CDR3 spells CASSRSHTGELFF. In DNA, the CDR3 is TGTGCCAGCAGCCGGTCTCACACCGGGGAGCTGTTTTTT.

The chain combines TRBV29-1 with TRBJ1-1; 7 nucleotides line up with TRBD1. This CDR3 has 13 amino acids. Germline V gene data show CDR1 as SQVTM and CDR2 as ANQGSEA. The V gene end was trimmed by 3 bases and the J gene end by 1 base; junction bases not matched to a gene: 2. This chain's CDR3 is CSVEGQWNTEAFF. The CDR3 region has the DNA TGCAGCGTTGAGGGACAGTGGAACACTGAAGCTTTCTTT.

This clonotype was recorded at least ten times. J is TRBJ1-3 and V is TRBV5-1; no clear D. Germline-derived CDR1 and CDR2 are SGHRS and YFSETQ. Trimming took 2 bases from V and 2 from J, leaving 5 bases between them. CDR3 length: 13 amino acids. CDR3 sequence reads: CASSLGTGNTIYF. The DNA for the CDR3 is TGCGCCAGCAGCTTAGGGACTGGAAACACCATATATTTT.

This clonotype was seen only a few times. The CDR3: CASSKDSRGLENIQYF. The CDR3 nucleotides read TGTGCCAGCAGCAAGGACTCTAGGGGCCTCGAAAACATTCAGTACTTC. The V gene is TRBV7-9, the J gene TRBJ2-4; D tentatively fits TRBD1 or TRBD2 (5 bases each). The CDR3 has 16 residues. Trimming took 5 bases from V and 5 from J, leaving 19 bases between them. CDR1 and CDR2 from the germline V gene are SEHNR and FQNEAQ (reference sequence).

This clonotype was seen ten or more times. This sequence joins TRBV5-5 and TRBJ1-5, with 7 bases that match TRBD1. Germline lookup yields CDR1 SGHKS and CDR2 YYEKEE (reference sequence). V dropped 4 bases and J dropped 3; count of bases not matched to a gene: 4. The CDR3 has 14 amino acids. CDR3 residues: CASSAGQINQPQHF. In DNA form, the CDR3 reads TGTGCCAGCAGCGCGGGACAGATCAATCAGCCCCAGCATTTT.

This clonotype was counted many times. J is TRBJ2-3 and V is TRBV11-2; 7 bases match TRBD2. V lost 5 bases to trimming and J lost 0 bases; unmatched junction nucleotides: 8. The CDR3 loop spans 16 amino acids. The germline V gene encodes CDR1 SGHAT and CDR2 FQNNGV. The CDR3 nucleotides are TGTGCCAGCAGCCCCTTCTCGGGGGGTAGCACAGATACGCAGTATTTT. It is translated as CASSPFSGGSTDTQYF.

This chain joins TRBV7-8 and TRBJ2-4; D unclear. Trimming shortened V by 5 bases and J by 0 bases, and 14 bases separated the two germline ends. Germline V gene lookup returns CDR1 SGHVS and CDR2 FQNEAQ. CDR3 length: 16 residues. CDR3 sequence: CASSIRSVLAKNIQYF. In DNA, the CDR3 is TGTGCCAGCAGCATTCGGAGTGTATTAGCCAAAAACATTCAGTACTTC.

In its sample, this clonotype was seen a few times. One junction end disagrees with the germline gene, perhaps due to a read error. The V call is TRBV24-1, the J call TRBJ1-1; the D is unclear. Germline V CDR1 and CDR2: KGHDR, SFDVKD. The CDR3 consists of 8 residues. The CDR3 reads CATASTLF. The DNA of the CDR3 is TGTGCCACCGCCTCGACTTTATTT.

This clonotype appeared a few times. The chain is built from TRBV5-4 and TRBJ2-3; 7 bases align to TRBD2. CDR1 SGHNT and CDR2 YYREEE come from the germline V gene (reference sequence). The V gene end was trimmed by 2 bases and the J gene end by 0 bases; junction bases not matched to a gene: 6. CDR3 length: 16 amino acids. In DNA form, the CDR3 reads TGTGCCAGCAGCTTACTCGGGCGGGGGAGCACAGATACGCAGTATTTT. Protein: CASSLLGRGSTDTQYF.

The chain combines TRBV7-2 with TRBJ1-6, with a tentative D call TRBD1 (6 bases). V lost 5 bases, J lost 7 bases, and 15 bases lay in between. The CDR3 has 15 amino acids. The germline gives CDR1 SGHTA, CDR2 FQGNSA. The CDR3 is CASSPAGAVNSPLHF. The CDR3, as DNA: TGTGCCAGCAGCCCTGCAGGGGCAGTCAATTCACCCCTCCACTTT.

A few counts support this clonotype. The chain joins TRBV6-5 to TRBJ2-5; D is perhaps TRBD2 (6 bases). The germline V gene encodes CDR1 MNHEY and CDR2 SVGAGI. V shed 5 bases and J shed 5 bases, with 15 bases lying between them. The CDR3 consists of 14 residues. The CDR3 protein is CASSRLGGSETQYF. The DNA of the CDR3 is TGTGCCAGCAGTCGACTAGGCGGGTCGGAGACCCAGTACTTC.

This clonotype was seen a handful of times. V usage is TRBV6-5 and J usage is TRBJ2-7; no firm D call. V gave up 0 bases and J gave up 5 bases, with 11 bases separating them. This CDR3 has 14 residues. The germline V gene has CDR1 MNHEY and CDR2 SVGAGI. This CDR3 is CASSYSLDTNEQYF. CDR3 coding DNA: TGTGCCAGCAGTTACTCTTTAGATACCAACGAGCAGTACTTC.

This chain uses TRBV27 with TRBJ2-4; D is ambiguous. Germline lookup yields CDR1 MNHEY and CDR2 SMNVEV (reference sequence). V lost 3 bases and J lost 0, with 12 bases in between. This CDR3 has 16 amino acids. The CDR3 reads CASSLWLTLAKNIQYF. The CDR3 bases are TGTGCCAGCAGTTTGTGGCTTACCTTAGCCAAAAACATTCAGTACTTC.

This clonotype was seen more than once but under ten times. The CDR3 here is CASSHDAAGRRGYTF. CDR3 in DNA: TGTGCCAGCAGCCACGACGCGGCGGGGCGGAGAGGCTACACCTTC. The chain combines TRBV5-5 with TRBJ1-2; possibly TRBD1 for D (5 bases). Trimming removed 4 bases from V and 8 bases from J, with 21 bases in between. The germline gives CDR1 SGHKS, CDR2 YYEKEE (reference sequence). CDR3 length: 15 residues. Filled out from reference TRBV5-5 and TRBJ1-2, the complete variable domain reads DAGVTQSPTHLIKTRGQQVTLRCSPISGHKSVSWYQQVLGQGPQFIFQYYEKEERGRGNFPDRFSARQFPNYSSELNVNALLLGDSALYLCASSHDAAGRRGYTFGSGTRLTVV.

Here the CDR3 DNA reads TGCAGTACGACCATCAGGGACACTGAAGCTTTCTTT. It encodes CSTTIRDTEAFF. The rearrangement links TRBV20-1 to TRBJ1-1; D may be TRBD1 (5 bases). V lost 8 bases, J lost 3 bases, and 13 bases lay in between. This CDR3 contains 12 residues. Germline V gives CDR1 DFQATT, CDR2 SNEGSKA (reference sequence).

The chain couples TRBV20-1 to TRBJ1-2, with D possibly matching TRBD1 (5 bases). This CDR3 has 14 residues. In germline, CDR1 is DFQATT, CDR2 SNEGSKA (reference sequence). Trimming shortened V by 6 bases and J by 8 bases, and 22 bases separated the two germline ends. The CDR3 DNA reads TGCAGTGCCGTTAGGGGTCGGGGGAAGGGCGGCTACACCTTC. Its translation: CSAVRGRGKGGYTF.

The chain uses TRBV5-5 and TRBJ1-5, with D unclear. V dropped 4 bases and J dropped 2 bases, with 13 bases sitting between them. This CDR3 spans 15 amino acids. Per germline, CDR1 SGHKS and CDR2 YYEKEE (reference sequence). In DNA, the CDR3 is TGTGCCAGCAGCGCGGGCAGCCGGGGCAATCAGCCCCAGCATTTT. It codes for CASSAGSRGNQPQHF.

This clonotype came up a few times. The chain couples TRBV19 to TRBJ1-4; TRBD1 matches at 7 bases. V trimming: 6 bases; J trimming: 6 bases; junction bases outside the gene matches: 7. The CDR3 is 14 residues long. Germline CDR1 and CDR2: LNHDA and SQIVND (reference sequence). The DNA for the CDR3 is TGTGCCAGTAGCCCCCGGGACAGCTATGAAAAACTGTTTTTT. Translation gives CASSPRDSYEKLFF.

The chain is built from TRBV11-3 and TRBJ2-1; D is undetermined. There are 13 residues in the CDR3. V shed 3 bases and J shed 5 bases, with 8 bases lying between them. Germline assignment: CDR1 SGHNT and CDR2 YENEEA. The CDR3 DNA sequence: TGTGCCAGCAGCTTGTGGGGAAACAATGAGCAGTTCTTC. Its protein is CASSLWGNNEQFF.

This rearrangement joins TRBV5-1 to TRBJ1-1; D gene uncertain. Germline values: CDR1 SGHRS, CDR2 YFSETQ. The V end was cut by 0 bases, the J end by 4 bases, with 10 bases between. This CDR3 is built from 14 residues. Here the CDR3 DNA reads TGCGCCAGCAGCTTGGTAGTAATGGGCACTGAAGCTTTCTTT. Translated: CASSLVVMGTEAFF.

The chain is built from TRBV5-1 and TRBJ2-3, with D perhaps matching TRBD1 (7 bases). The germline gives CDR1 SGHRS, CDR2 YFSETQ. The CDR3 runs to 15 residues. V lost 5 bases, J lost 0 bases, and 13 bases lay in between. The CDR3 protein is CASRGGTVSTDTQYF. For the CDR3, the DNA is TGCGCCAGCAGGGGCGGGACAGTTAGCACAGATACGCAGTATTTT.

The chain links TRBV24-1 to TRBJ2-3, with D possibly TRBD2 on 6 matching bases. Trimming cost V 0 bases and J 3 bases, with 12 bases left between them. There are 16 residues in the CDR3. In germline, CDR1 is KGHDR, CDR2 SFDVKD. CDR3 nucleotides: TGTGCCACCAGTGATTTGGCGGGAAAGGCAACAGATACGCAGTATTTT. Protein: CATSDLAGKATDTQYF.

This clonotype has only a few counts. The chain couples TRBV4-2 to TRBJ2-6; D is possibly TRBD1 or TRBD2 (5 bases each). Trimming cost V 4 bases and J 2 bases, with 21 bases left between them. The CDR3 length is 19 residues. Germline V gene data show CDR1 as LGHNA and CDR2 as YNFKEQ. The CDR3: CASSPSGTDARPGANVLTF. The DNA of the CDR3 is TGTGCCAGCAGCCCCTCCGGGACGGACGCTAGACCTGGGGCCAACGTCCTGACTTTC.

The chain recombines TRBV7-3 with TRBJ1-1, with 8 bases identical to TRBD1. CDR3 size: 15 residues. The germline V gene encodes CDR1 SGHTA and CDR2 FQGTGA. V trimming: 5 bases; J trimming: 4 bases; junction bases outside the gene matches: 9. The CDR3 bases are TGTGCCAGCAGCCCCGGGACAGGAATAGGCACTGAAGCTTTCTTT. Its protein is CASSPGTGIGTEAFF. Full variable domain (remainder filled in from reference TRBV7-3 and TRBJ1-1): GAGVSQTPSNKVTEKGKYVELRCDPISGHTALYWYRQSLGQGPEFLIYFQGTGAADDSGLPNDRFFAVRPEGSVSTLKIQRTERGDSAVYLCASSPGTGIGTEAFFGQGTRLTVV.

The chain couples TRBV12-5 to TRBJ2-7; D remains unclear. The V gene lost 0 bases and the J gene lost 2 bases, with 11 bases spanning the gap. Germline loops: CDR1 LGHNT, CDR2 FRNRAP. The CDR3 spans 15 residues. CDR3 loop: CASGLVAGRTYEQYF. The CDR3 DNA reads as TGTGCTAGTGGTTTGGTGGCAGGCAGAACCTACGAGCAGTACTTC.